Included here is one TCR beta chain sequence, with context. The antigen is not known. The CDR3 covers 18 residues. Germline CDR1 is MDHEN and CDR2 is SYDVKM. After removal of 4 bases from V and 3 bases from J, the junction contained 15 bases not matched to a gene. These data are taken from a study of tumor-infiltrating lymphocytes in primary liver carcinoma. As for the study in general: Measuring about 4 to 10 cm across, the tumors were staged as T1-T3 N0M0. Study-wide results and limits: Between tumor regions, pairs overlapped more than tumor-adjacent and tumor-blood pairs did.

Each 20-30 mg portion of unsorted bulk tissue served as the source for co-extraction of RNA and DNA. Tumor regions sampled: superior, inferior, left, right poles, and centre. Every tumor sample had over 80% viable tumor cells. TCR beta cDNA came from approximately 490 ng total RNA, primed with a constant-region primer. Each TCR beta library was derived from three nested multiplex PCR rounds that employed slightly modified ARM-PCR. Investigators reported that the first two PCR rounds, at about 9 cycles each, used TRBV1-TRBV30 forward primers with a C-beta reverse primer. One entry per CDR3 protein, called by TCRdb with MiXCR from the multiplex PCR reads. Of around 190,000 distinct CDR3 sequences in the sample, around four fifths are singletons; the top ten hold approximately 18%.

This clonotype was obtained from a middle-aged man with primary liver carcinoma and hepatitis B virus infection. The sequenced sample was tumor tissue from primary liver carcinoma. The chain is built from TRBV28 and TRBJ2-1; TRBD2 matches 7 bases. CDR3 amino acids: CASSSPSVGGGFYNEQFF. CDR3 nucleotides: TGTGCCAGCAGTTCCCCCTCGGTGGGGGGAGGGTTCTACAATGAGCAGTTCTTC.